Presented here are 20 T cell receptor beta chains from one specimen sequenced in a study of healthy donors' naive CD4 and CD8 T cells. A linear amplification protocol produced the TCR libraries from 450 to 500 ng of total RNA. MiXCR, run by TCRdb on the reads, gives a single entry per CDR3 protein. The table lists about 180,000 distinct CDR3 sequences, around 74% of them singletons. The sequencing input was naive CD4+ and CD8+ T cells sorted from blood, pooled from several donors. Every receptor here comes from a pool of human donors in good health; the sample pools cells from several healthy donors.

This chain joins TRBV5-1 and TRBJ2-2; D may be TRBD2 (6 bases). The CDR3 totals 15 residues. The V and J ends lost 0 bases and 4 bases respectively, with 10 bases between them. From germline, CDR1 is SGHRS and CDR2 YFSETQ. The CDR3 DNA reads TGCGCCAGCAGCTTGGTTAGCGGAACCACCGGGGAGCTGTTTTTT. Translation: CASSLVSGTTGELFF.

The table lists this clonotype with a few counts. The CDR3 sequence is CSASGTMDTGELFF. DNA of the CDR3: TGCAGCGCCTCCGGGACTATGGACACCGGGGAGCTGTTTTTT. The V gene is TRBV29-1, the J gene TRBJ2-2; 7 bases are shared with TRBD2. Per the germline V gene, CDR1 is SQVTM and CDR2 is ANQGSEA. This CDR3 contains 14 residues. With 7 bases clipped from V and 3 bases from J, the junction kept 8 bases outside the gene matches.

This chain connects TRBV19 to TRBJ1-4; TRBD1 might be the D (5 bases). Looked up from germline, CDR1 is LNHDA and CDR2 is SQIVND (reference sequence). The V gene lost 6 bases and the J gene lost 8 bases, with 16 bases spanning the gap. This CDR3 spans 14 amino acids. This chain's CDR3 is CASRPTASGEKLFF. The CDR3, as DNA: TGTGCCAGTAGACCGACAGCGTCTGGGGAAAAACTGTTTTTT.

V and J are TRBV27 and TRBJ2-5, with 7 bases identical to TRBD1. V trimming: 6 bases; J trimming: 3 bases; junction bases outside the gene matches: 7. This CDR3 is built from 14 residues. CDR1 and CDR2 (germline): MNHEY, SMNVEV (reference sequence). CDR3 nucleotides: TGTGCCAGCAGCCAAACAGGGGACAAAGAGACCCAGTACTTC. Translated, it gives CASSQTGDKETQYF.

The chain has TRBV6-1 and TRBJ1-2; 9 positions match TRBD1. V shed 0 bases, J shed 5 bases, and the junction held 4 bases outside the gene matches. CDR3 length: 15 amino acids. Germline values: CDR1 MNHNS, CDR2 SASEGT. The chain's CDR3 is CASSEASGQGYGYTF. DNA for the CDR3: TGTGCCAGCAGTGAAGCGTCTGGACAGGGGTATGGCTACACCTTC.

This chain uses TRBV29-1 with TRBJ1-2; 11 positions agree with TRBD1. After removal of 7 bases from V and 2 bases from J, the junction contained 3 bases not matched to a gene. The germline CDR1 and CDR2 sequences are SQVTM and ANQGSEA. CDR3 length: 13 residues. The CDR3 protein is CSAWDRGNYGYTF. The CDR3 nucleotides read TGCAGCGCATGGGACAGGGGGAACTATGGCTACACCTTC.

As DNA, the CDR3 is TGTGCCAGCAGTTCCCAAAGCCTCTACGAGCAGTACTTC. Protein product: CASSSQSLYEQYF. The V and J genes are TRBV12-3 or TRBV12-4 and TRBJ2-7; D uncertain. The CDR3 covers 13 residues. The V and J ends lost 4 bases and 3 bases respectively, with 10 bases between them.

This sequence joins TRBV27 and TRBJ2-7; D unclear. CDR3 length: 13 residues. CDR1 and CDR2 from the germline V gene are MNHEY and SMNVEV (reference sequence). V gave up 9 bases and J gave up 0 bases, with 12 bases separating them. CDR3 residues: CASRYLSSYEQYV. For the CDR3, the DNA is TGTGCCAGTCGGTACCTGAGCTCCTACGAGCAGTACGTC.

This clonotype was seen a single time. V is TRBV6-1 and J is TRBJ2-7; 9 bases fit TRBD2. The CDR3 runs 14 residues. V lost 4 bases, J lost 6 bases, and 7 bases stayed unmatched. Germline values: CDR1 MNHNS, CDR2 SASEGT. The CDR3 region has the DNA TGTGCCAGCAGTGCCCCGGGACTAGCAAGCGAGCAGTACTTC. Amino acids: CASSAPGLASEQYF.

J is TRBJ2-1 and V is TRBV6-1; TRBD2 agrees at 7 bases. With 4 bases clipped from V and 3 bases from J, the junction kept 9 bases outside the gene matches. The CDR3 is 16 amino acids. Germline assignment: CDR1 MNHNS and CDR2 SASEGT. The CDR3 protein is CASSGRLAEGYNEQFF. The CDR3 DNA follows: TGTGCCAGCAGTGGTAGGCTAGCGGAGGGCTACAATGAGCAGTTCTTC.

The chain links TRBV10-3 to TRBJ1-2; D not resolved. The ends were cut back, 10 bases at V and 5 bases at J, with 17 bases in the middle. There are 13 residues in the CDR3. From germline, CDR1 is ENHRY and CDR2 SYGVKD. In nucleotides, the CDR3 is TGTGCCAGCACCCCGGGAAACCAATATGGCTACACCTTC. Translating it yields CASTPGNQYGYTF.

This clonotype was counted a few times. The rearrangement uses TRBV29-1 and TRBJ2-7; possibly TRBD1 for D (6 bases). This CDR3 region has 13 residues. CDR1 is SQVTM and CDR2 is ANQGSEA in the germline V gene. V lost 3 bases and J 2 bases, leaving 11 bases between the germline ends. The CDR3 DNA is TGCAGCGTTGACGTGACAGGAGCCTACGAGCAGTACTTC. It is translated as CSVDVTGAYEQYF.

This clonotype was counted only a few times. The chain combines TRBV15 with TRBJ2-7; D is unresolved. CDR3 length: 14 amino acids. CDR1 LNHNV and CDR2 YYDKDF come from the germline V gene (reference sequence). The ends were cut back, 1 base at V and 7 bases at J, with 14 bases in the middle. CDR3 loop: CATSRGDGLGEQYF. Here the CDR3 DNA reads TGTGCCACCAGCAGAGGAGACGGTCTGGGTGAGCAGTACTTC.

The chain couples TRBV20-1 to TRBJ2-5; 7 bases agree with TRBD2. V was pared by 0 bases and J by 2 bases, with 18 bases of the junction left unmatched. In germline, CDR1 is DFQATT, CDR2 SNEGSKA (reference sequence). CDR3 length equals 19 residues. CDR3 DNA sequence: TGCAGTGCTAGAGATGTTGGGCATAGGCAGTTGCGGGGGCAAGAGACCCAGTACTTC. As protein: CSARDVGHRQLRGQETQYF.

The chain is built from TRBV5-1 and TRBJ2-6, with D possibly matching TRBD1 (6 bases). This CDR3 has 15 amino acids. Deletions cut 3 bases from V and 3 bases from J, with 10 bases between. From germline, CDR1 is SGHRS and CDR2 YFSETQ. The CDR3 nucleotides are TGCGCCAGCAGCTCAGGGGAAGGTGGGGCCAACGTCCTGACTTTC. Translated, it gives CASSSGEGGANVLTF.

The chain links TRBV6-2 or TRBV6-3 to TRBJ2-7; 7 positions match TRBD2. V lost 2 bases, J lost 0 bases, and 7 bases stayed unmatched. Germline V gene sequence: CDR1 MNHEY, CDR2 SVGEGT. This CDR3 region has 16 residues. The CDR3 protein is CASSYAIAGSSYEQYF. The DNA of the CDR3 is TGTGCCAGCAGTTACGCCATAGCGGGCAGCTCCTACGAGCAGTACTTC.

The CDR3 is CSVPPVDMNTEAFF. The CDR3 coding sequence is TGCAGCGTTCCCCCCGTGGACATGAACACTGAAGCTTTCTTT. This chain links TRBV29-1 with TRBJ1-1, with a possible D match to TRBD1 (5 bases). The CDR3 has 14 amino acids. Germline CDR1 SQVTM, CDR2 ANQGSEA. V shed 5 bases and J shed 0 bases, with 13 bases lying between them.

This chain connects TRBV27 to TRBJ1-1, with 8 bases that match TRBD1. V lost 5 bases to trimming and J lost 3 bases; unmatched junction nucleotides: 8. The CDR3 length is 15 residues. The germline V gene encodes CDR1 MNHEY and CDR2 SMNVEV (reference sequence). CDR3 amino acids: CASSPRTGTHTEAFF. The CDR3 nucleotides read TGTGCCAGCAGTCCACGGACAGGGACGCACACTGAAGCTTTCTTT.

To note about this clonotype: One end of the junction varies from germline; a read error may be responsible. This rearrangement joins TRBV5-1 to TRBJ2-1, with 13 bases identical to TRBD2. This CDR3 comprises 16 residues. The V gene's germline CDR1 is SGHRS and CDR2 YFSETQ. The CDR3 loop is CASSQGLAGLGDEQFF. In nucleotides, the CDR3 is TGTGCCAGCAGCCAGGGACTAGCGGGGTTAGGAGATGAGCAGTTCTTC.

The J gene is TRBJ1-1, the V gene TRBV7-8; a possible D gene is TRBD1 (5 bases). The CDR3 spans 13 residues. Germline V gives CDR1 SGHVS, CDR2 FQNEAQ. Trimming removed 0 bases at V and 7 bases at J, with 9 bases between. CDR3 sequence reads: CASSLAPGSEAFF. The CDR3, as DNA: TGTGCCAGCAGCTTAGCCCCAGGGAGTGAAGCTTTCTTT.